The 17 T cell receptor beta chains below all came from one sample that was sequenced in a study of response to subunit inactivated influenza vaccine (dated by TCRdb to the late 2010s). The method behind the library was RT-PCR. The sequencer was an Illumina HiSeq 2500. The public reads were reprocessed in TCRdb via fastp at Q25 and MiXCR, keeping in-frame beta chains. Rows are unified per CDR3 protein, each entry keeping the most common DNA and genes. Here the sample has about 780,000 distinct CDR3 sequences; approximately 17% occur a single time. Jointly, the top ten make up 11% of the sample. This specimen consisted of PBMCs from blood, obtained 5 to 6 days after vaccination. The receptors come from a middle-aged man who received an inactivated influenza vaccine. Donor details come from another sample of the same person, matched by shared clones.

This clonotype was seen a handful of times. The chain couples TRBV4-3 to TRBJ1-2; TRBD1 aligns across 7 bases. Germline CDR1 LGHNA, CDR2 YSLEER. Trimming took 2 bases from V and 4 from J; bases not matched to a gene: 7. The length of the CDR3 is 15 residues. The chain's CDR3 is CASSQPDRAGYGYTF. CDR3 bases: TGCGCCAGCAGCCAACCTGACAGGGCGGGCTATGGCTACACCTTC.

This clonotype turned up a few times. The genes are TRBV20-1 and TRBJ2-3; 11 bases map to TRBD2. The CDR3 contains 15 residues. The germline CDR1 and CDR2 sequences are DFQATT and SNEGSKA (reference sequence). The junction had 5 bases not matched to a gene; V was cut back by 5 bases and J by 1 base. The chain's CDR3 is CSADTSGGRTDTQYF. In nucleotides, the CDR3 is TGCAGTGCTGATACTAGCGGGGGTCGCACAGATACGCAGTATTTT.

The genes are TRBV30 and TRBJ2-7, with D tentatively TRBD2 (6 bases). Looked up from germline, CDR1 is GTSNPN and CDR2 is SVGIG (reference sequence). The ends were cut back, 2 bases at V and 5 bases at J, with 16 bases in the middle. The CDR3 is 14 amino acids. The CDR3 region is CAWSFQSGFNEQYF. CDR3 DNA sequence: TGTGCCTGGAGTTTCCAGAGCGGGTTCAACGAGCAGTACTTC.

This chain uses TRBV5-1 with TRBJ2-4; 8 positions agree with TRBD1. The CDR3 covers 14 residues. V shed 0 bases, J shed 7 bases, and the junction held 3 bases outside the gene matches. Germline assignment: CDR1 SGHRS and CDR2 YFSETQ. The CDR3 is CASSLGTGNNIQYF. The CDR3 DNA is TGCGCCAGCAGCTTGGGGACAGGGAACAACATTCAGTACTTC.

This chain connects TRBV4-2 to TRBJ1-4, with a possible D match to TRBD1 (6 bases). V was cut by 4 bases and J by 8 bases, with 17 bases left in between. CDR3 size: 15 residues. Looked up from germline, CDR1 is LGHNA and CDR2 is YNFKEQ. This CDR3 is CASSLQPGAVEKLFF. CDR3 in DNA: TGTGCCAGCAGCCTACAGCCAGGGGCGGTCGAAAAACTGTTTTTT.

The chain recombines TRBV20-1 with TRBJ2-7, with D perhaps TRBD2 (6 bases). The CDR3 has 13 amino acids. Trimming left V 6 bases short and J 3 bases short, with 15 bases between. Germline V CDR1 and CDR2: DFQATT, SNEGSKA (reference sequence). CDR3 amino acids: CSATSGGNYEQYF. As DNA, the CDR3 is TGCAGTGCGACATCTGGGGGGAACTACGAGCAGTACTTC.

This clonotype was recorded at least ten times. The CDR3 DNA follows: TGTGCCAGCAGCACCAGACAGGACCCGGATTCACCCCTCCACTTT. Protein: CASSTRQDPDSPLHF. The V gene is TRBV7-2, the J gene TRBJ1-6; D may be TRBD1 (6 bases). CDR3 size: 15 residues. Germline V gene data show CDR1 as SGHTA and CDR2 as FQGNSA. V lost 5 bases and J lost 8, with 16 bases in between.

The V gene is TRBV6-1, the J gene TRBJ2-1; D perhaps matches TRBD2 (5 bases). CDR3 length: 13 residues. Between the trimmed V and J ends, which lost 7 bases and 3 bases, there was a span of 10 bases. Germline V gives CDR1 MNHNS, CDR2 SASEGT. The CDR3 DNA reads as TGTGCCAGCACCGACACTAGCTACAATGAGCAGTTCTTC. Translating it yields CASTDTSYNEQFF.

In this sample, this clonotype turned up a few times. V gene TRBV12-3 or TRBV12-4 combines with J gene TRBJ1-4; 11 bases align to TRBD1. This CDR3 has 14 residues. With 6 bases clipped from V and 7 bases from J, the junction kept 4 bases outside the gene matches. The CDR3: CASRDRGRSEKLFF. In DNA form, the CDR3 reads TGTGCCAGCAGGGACAGGGGGCGTTCTGAAAAACTGTTTTTT.

The chain links TRBV7-9 to TRBJ1-2; possibly TRBD1 for D (6 bases). Per the germline V gene, CDR1 is SEHNR and CDR2 is FQNEAQ (reference sequence). This CDR3 has 15 residues. The V end was cut by 6 bases, the J end by 8 bases, with 22 bases between. The chain's CDR3 is CASRLGTTGPGGYTF. CDR3 coding DNA: TGTGCCAGCAGACTGGGGACGACAGGTCCGGGGGGCTACACCTTC.

This clonotype was seen only once. The chain joins TRBV9 to TRBJ2-1, with TRBD1 matching over 10 bases. The CDR3 consists of 17 residues. Germline CDR1 reads SGDLS; CDR2 reads YYNGEE. V lost 0 bases to trimming and J lost 7 bases; unmatched junction nucleotides: 10. For the CDR3, the DNA is TGTGCCAGCAGCGTAGCGGATTTTTTGGACAGGGGGAATGAGCAGTTCTTC. Residues: CASSVADFLDRGNEQFF.

This clonotype appeared a few times. The chain has TRBV9 and TRBJ2-2; D is perhaps TRBD1 or TRBD2 (5 bases each). The germline V gene has CDR1 SGDLS and CDR2 YYNGEE. V was shortened by 4 bases and J by 6 bases, with 13 bases between the two germline ends. The CDR3 contains 14 residues. CDR3 amino acids: CASSQWDRSGELFF. The CDR3 nucleotides are TGTGCCAGCAGCCAGTGGGACCGCTCCGGGGAGCTGTTTTTT. The full variable domain, in which reference TRBV9 and TRBJ2-2 provide the parts outside the CDR3, is DSGVTQTPKHLITATGQRVTLRCSPRSGDLSVYWYQQSLDQGLQFLIQYYNGEERAKGNILERFSAQQFPDLHSELNLSSLELGDSALYFCASSQWDRSGELFFGEGSRLTVL.

This clonotype has a handful of counts. The chain employs TRBV3-1 and TRBJ2-1, with a weak D call TRBD2 (5 bases). Trimming removed 2 bases from V and 8 bases from J, with 13 bases in between. Per the germline V gene, CDR1 is LGHDT and CDR2 is YNNKEL (reference sequence). The CDR3 totals 14 residues. This chain's CDR3 is CASSQRTRPYEQFF. CDR3 DNA sequence: TGTGCCAGCAGCCAAAGGACTCGGCCTTATGAGCAGTTCTTC.

This clonotype has a handful of counts. V gene TRBV6-5 combines with J gene TRBJ1-5; 8 nucleotides agree with TRBD1. The CDR3 is made up of 17 amino acids. J gave up 0 bases and V 4 bases, and 8 bases lay outside the gene matches. Germline V gives CDR1 MNHEY, CDR2 SVGAGI. CDR3 protein: CASSSIGQGNSNQPQHF. CDR3 DNA: TGTGCCAGCAGTTCTATCGGACAGGGAAATAGCAATCAGCCCCAGCATTTT.

This clonotype was found many times. This chain joins TRBV12-3 or TRBV12-4 and TRBJ2-1; D is perhaps TRBD1 (6 bases). V was shortened by 5 bases and J by 2 bases, with 7 bases between the two germline ends. The CDR3 has 13 amino acids. The CDR3 here is CASSGQPYNEQFF. The DNA for the CDR3 is TGTGCCAGCAGTGGACAGCCCTACAATGAGCAGTTCTTC.

V and J are TRBV6-1 and TRBJ2-3, with D uncertain. This CDR3 comprises 15 residues. The germline gives CDR1 MNHNS, CDR2 SASEGT. V was cut by 5 bases and J by 1 base, with 13 bases left in between. The CDR3 protein is CASSRLTRGTDTQYF. CDR3 DNA: TGTGCCAGCAGTCGACTTACCCGGGGCACAGATACGCAGTATTTT.

V gene TRBV2 combines with J gene TRBJ2-3, with D possibly being TRBD1 or TRBD2 (5 bases each). CDR1 SNHLY and CDR2 FYNNEI come from the germline V gene. V dropped 1 base and J dropped 0 bases, with 8 bases sitting between them. The CDR3 spans 15 residues. The chain's CDR3 is CASSEVGGSTDTQYF. In DNA form, the CDR3 reads TGTGCCAGCAGTGAAGTTGGGGGTAGCACAGATACGCAGTATTTT. The full variable domain, its missing parts supplied by reference TRBV2 and TRBJ2-3, is EPEVTQTPSHQVTQMGQEVILRCVPISNHLYFYWYRQILGQKVEFLVSFYNNEISEKSEIFDDQFSVERPDGSNFTLKIRSTKLEDSAMYFCASSEVGGSTDTQYFGPGTRLTVL.